This T cell receptor beta chain is from a study of T cell responses to AZD1222 COVID-19 vaccine. Points from the study as a whole: Repertoires were sampled only after the peak T cell response. Mostly white British, mostly female donors; authors suggested clonal diversity may be underestimated. Dominant at 160-218 and 743-854, vaccine-associated CD4 TCRs also spanned spike.

The CDR3 contains 15 residues. Germline V CDR1 and CDR2: SGHTA, FQGNSA. Deletions cut 1 base from V and 7 bases from J, with 16 bases between. The data were produced by immunoSEQ multiplex PCR, yet TCRdb's version contains in-frame clones alone and is incomplete. The sample lists some 120,000 clones, approximately 90% seen once, with 1.5% in the top ten. In regard to this clone: Its antigen is unidentified.

The clonotype comes from an adult in good health. The rearrangement joins TRBV7-2 to TRBJ1-1; TRBD1 is a possible D gene (6 bases). The input for sequencing was peripheral blood, taken on day 0 of AZD1222 vaccination. CDR3 nucleotides: TGTGCCAGCAGCTTAGGAGGTCAGGGGTCGGATGAAGCTTTCTTT. Its protein product is CASSLGGQGSDEAFF.